This is a list of T cell receptor beta chains from one sample in a study of spatial heterogeneity in lung cancer. TCRdb re-analysed the 5' RACE reads in MiXCR, keeping a single row per CDR3 protein. The sample includes about 3,800 distinct CDR3 sequences, roughly 8% of them seen just once. The sequences come from PBMCs, collected at surgery. Receptor source: a female donor with early-stage non-small cell lung cancer. The CDR3 runs from the conserved cysteine through the conserved F or W. Fields, in order: clone size, CDR3 length, J gene, D gene, V gene, CDR3 DNA, CDR3 protein. The D gene is left open where the match is weak. Size is stated for part of the rows, as once, few or many counts, or as a class when the clone is expanded.

medium-sized | 15 | TRBJ2-3 | - | TRBV7-9 | TGTGCCAGCAGCCCGGTGGCCCCGCCGACAGATACGCAGTATTTT | CASSPVAPPTDTQYF
medium-sized | 16 | TRBJ2-1 | - | TRBV29-1 | TGCAGCGTTGACTCCCCATGGACGGTCCTCTACAATGAGCAGTTCTTC | CSVDSPWTVLYNEQFF
large | 11 | TRBJ2-1 | - | TRBV13 | TGTGCCAGCAGCTTAGGAAATGAGCAGTTCTTC | CASSLGNEQFF
- | 14 | TRBJ2-4 | - | TRBV29-1 | TGCAGCGTTGACCCGGGGTCAGGATTTAGAATTCAGTACTTC | CSVDPGSGFRIQYF
medium-sized | 18 | TRBJ2-7 | TRBD2 | TRBV7-2 | TGTGCCAGCAGCTTAGAGGTCCCGGGACTAGCGGGTCCCTACGAGCAGTACTTC | CASSLEVPGLAGPYEQYF
- | 13 | TRBJ2-7 | - | TRBV25-1 | TGTGCCAGCAGGGACAGAAAATCCTACGAGCAGTACTTC | CASRDRKSYEQYF
large | 16 | TRBJ1-3 | - | TRBV4-3 | TGCGCCAGCAGCCAAGACGCGGGATCAGCTGGAAACACCATATATTTT | CASSQDAGSAGNTIYF
medium-sized | 14 | TRBJ2-1 | - | TRBV7-9 | TGTGCCAGCAGCTCGGACAGCTCCTACAATGAGCAGTTCTTC | CASSSDSSYNEQFF
many | 17 | TRBJ2-3 | TRBD2 | TRBV6-2/TRBV6-3 | TGTGCCAGCAGTTACTTCGGACTAGCGGGCCGCACAGATACGCAGTATTTT | CASSYFGLAGRTDTQYF
medium-sized | 14 | TRBJ1-6 | TRBD1 | TRBV7-9 | TGTGCCAGCAGCTCACAGGGGAAAGATTCACCCCTCCACTTT | CASSSQGKDSPLHF
many | 16 | TRBJ2-3 | TRBD2 | TRBV6-2/TRBV6-3 | TGTGCCAGCAGTTACTCTCGGCGGGGGGACACAGATACGCAGTATTTT | CASSYSRRGDTDTQYF
many | 16 | TRBJ2-3 | TRBD1 | TRBV5-4 | TGTGCCAGCAGCCCCGGACAGGGACAACTCACAGATACGCAGTATTTT | CASSPGQGQLTDTQYF
medium-sized | 14 | TRBJ2-5 | - | TRBV9 | TGTGCCAGCAGCGTAGAGGGGGACCAAGAGACCCAGTACTTC | CASSVEGDQETQYF
many | 15 | TRBJ2-1 | TRBD2 | TRBV12-3/TRBV12-4 | TGTGCCAGCAGTTTCGGCGGGGGGGCCCTAAATGAGCAGTTCTTC | CASSFGGGALNEQFF
many | 15 | TRBJ2-1 | - | TRBV15 | TGTGCCACCAGCAGAGGGTCCGGGGGATACAATGAGCAGTTCTTC | CATSRGSGGYNEQFF
medium-sized | 11 | TRBJ2-5 | - | TRBV5-4 | TGTGCCAGCAGCTTGGCGGAAACCCAGTACTTC | CASSLAETQYF
medium-sized | 11 | TRBJ2-2 | - | TRBV6-2/TRBV6-3 | TGTGCCAGCAGATTCACCGGGGAGCTGTTTTTT | CASRFTGELFF
many | 15 | TRBJ1-1 | - | TRBV10-1 | TGCGCCAGCAGTGACTCAGGACAGCGGGACACTGAAGCTTTCTTT | CASSDSGQRDTEAFF
few | 16 | TRBJ1-6 | - | TRBV6-4 | TGTGCCAGCAGTAACAGCCCCCAGGGCGGGGGCTCACCCCTCCACTTT | CASSNSPQGGGSPLHF
large | 11 | TRBJ2-7 | - | TRBV30 | TGTGCCTGGAAAGCTCTTTACGAGCAGTACTTC | CAWKALYEQYF
- | 16 | TRBJ2-5 | - | TRBV10-3 | TGTGCCATAAGTGGGGGGACCGGGCAATTGGAAGAGACCCAGTACTTC | CAISGGTGQLEETQYF
many | 12 | TRBJ2-3 | - | TRBV11-2 | TGTGCCAGCAGCTTAGAACAGGGTACGCAGTATTTT | CASSLEQGTQYF
many | 16 | TRBJ2-7 | - | TRBV27 | TGTGCCAGCAGTTTATCGCGGGACTCTCTCATGAGCCAGCAGTACTTC | CASSLSRDSLMSQQYF
medium-sized | 15 | TRBJ2-6 | - | TRBV5-1 | TGCGCCAGCAGCTTGGCGGACTCTGGGGCCAACGTCCTGACTTTC | CASSLADSGANVLTF
many | 11 | TRBJ2-7 | - | TRBV20-1 | TGCAGTGCTAGAGCGGGCTACGAGCAGTACTTC | CSARAGYEQYF
many | 14 | TRBJ2-7 | - | TRBV12-3/TRBV12-4 | TGTGCCAGCAGCCCGAGGGGGGGCATATACGAGCAGTACTTC | CASSPRGGIYEQYF
medium-sized | 12 | TRBJ1-2 | - | TRBV18 | TGTGCCAGCTCACCACCGGGGTATGGCTACACCTTC | CASSPPGYGYTF
few | 12 | TRBJ1-1 | - | TRBV5-6 | TGTGCCAGCAGCTTGCGGGGCACTGAAGCTTTCTTT | CASSLRGTEAFF
- | 14 | TRBJ2-7 | - | TRBV15 | TGTGCCACCAGCAGAGACAGGGAACTCTACGAGCAGTACTTC | CATSRDRELYEQYF
many | 15 | TRBJ2-1 | TRBD1 | TRBV12-5 | TGTGCTAGTGGTTTGAGAGGACAGGGCTACAATGAGCAGTTCTTC | CASGLRGQGYNEQFF
many | 14 | TRBJ2-2 | - | TRBV7-8 | TGTGCCAGCAGCGTTACCGTCCTCACCGGGGAGCTGTTTTTT | CASSVTVLTGELFF
- | 12 | TRBJ2-3 | - | TRBV29-1 | TGCAGCGTACAGGGTAGCACAGATACGCAGTATTTT | CSVQGSTDTQYF
many | 14 | TRBJ2-3 | - | TRBV5-1 | TGCGCCAGCAGCTTGGCCAGCCGCACAGATACGCAGTATTTT | CASSLASRTDTQYF
many | 16 | TRBJ2-1 | TRBD2 | TRBV7-2 | TGTGCCAGCAGCTACGTAGCGGGGGGCCCCTACAATGAGCAGTTCTTC | CASSYVAGGPYNEQFF
- | 14 | TRBJ2-1 | - | TRBV7-2 | TGTGCCAGCAGCTTAGGAGTACAGGGCGGTGAGCAGTTCTTC | CASSLGVQGGEQFF
many | 13 | TRBJ1-6 | TRBD1 | TRBV7-2 | TGTGCCAGCAGCCCAGGACAGGTTCAGCCCCTCCACTTT | CASSPGQVQPLHF
- | 11 | TRBJ1-1 | - | TRBV29-1 | TGCAGCGTTGGAAGGGGCACTGAAGCTTTCTTT | CSVGRGTEAFF
many | 14 | TRBJ2-5 | TRBD2 | TRBV10-2 | TGCGCCAGCAGACCCGGGACTAGCGTGAAGACCCAGTACTTC | CASRPGTSVKTQYF
many | 13 | TRBJ2-1 | - | TRBV6-2/TRBV6-3 | TGTGCCAGCAGACAGGACTCTTACAATGAGCAGTTCTTC | CASRQDSYNEQFF
medium-sized | 15 | TRBJ2-1 | - | TRBV11-2 | TGTGCCATACTCGTTAACGGGGGGCCCTACAATGAGCAGTTCTTC | CAILVNGGPYNEQFF
many | 15 | TRBJ1-1 | TRBD1 | TRBV6-2/TRBV6-3 | TGTGCCAGCAGTAAACCGGGACAGGGAAAAATTGAAGCTTTCTTT | CASSKPGQGKIEAFF
medium-sized | 16 | TRBJ2-3 | TRBD1 | TRBV20-1 | TGCAGTGCCCGGCAGGTGTTGACAGGGGTGCCAGATACGCAGTATTTT | CSARQVLTGVPDTQYF
medium-sized | 15 | TRBJ2-5 | - | TRBV7-3 | TGTGCCAGCAGCCTGGACGGGAACGTGGATCGGACCCAGTACTTC | CASSLDGNVDRTQYF